The present entry profiles one T cell receptor (beta chain) with its context. Germline V gene data show CDR1 as SNHLY and CDR2 as FYNNEI. The CDR3 consists of 13 residues. Trimming cost V 3 bases and J 8 bases, with 10 bases left between them. The data belong to a study of memory CD4+ T cells and cytomegalovirus serostatus. Single viable CD3+CD4+CD8-CD45RO+ cells were sorted as the memory CD4+ T cells. Produced via immunoSEQ multiplex PCR; TCRdb's table is partial and in-frame only. This table holds 30,000 to 40,000 clones, nearly 80% found once. This TCR came from an adult in good health and CMV-seronegative. Sequenced sample: memory CD4+ T cells from blood. The V call is TRBV2, the J call TRBJ1-4, with D hard to call. CDR3 DNA sequence: TGTGCCAGCAGTGATCCTGGGCTGGAAAAACTGTTTTTT. This encodes CASSDPGLEKLFF.